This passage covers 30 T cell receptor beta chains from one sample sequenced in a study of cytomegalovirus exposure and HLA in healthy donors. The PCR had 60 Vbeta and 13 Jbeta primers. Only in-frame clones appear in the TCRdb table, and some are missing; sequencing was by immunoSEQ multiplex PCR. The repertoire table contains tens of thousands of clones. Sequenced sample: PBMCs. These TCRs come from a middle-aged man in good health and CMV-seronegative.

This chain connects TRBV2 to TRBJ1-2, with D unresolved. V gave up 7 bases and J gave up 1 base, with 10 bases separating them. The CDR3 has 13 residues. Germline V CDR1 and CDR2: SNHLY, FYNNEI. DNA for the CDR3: TGTGCCAGCACCCCGACACGTAACTATGGCTACACCTTC. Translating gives CASTPTRNYGYTF.

The CDR3 DNA reads as TGTGCCAGCAGCTTCGTCGGAGGCACTGAAGCTTTCTTT. Translated: CASSFVGGTEAFF. The chain has TRBV5-6 and TRBJ1-1; D call uncertain. Trimming stripped 2 bases from V and 4 bases from J, with 9 bases between. CDR1 is SGHDT and CDR2 is YYEEEE in the germline V gene. This CDR3 has 13 amino acids.

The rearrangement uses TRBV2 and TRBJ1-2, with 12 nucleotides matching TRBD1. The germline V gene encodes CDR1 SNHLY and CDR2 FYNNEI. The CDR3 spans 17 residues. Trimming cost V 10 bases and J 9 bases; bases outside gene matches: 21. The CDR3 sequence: CATPSFTSGTGGRSYTF. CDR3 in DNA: TGTGCCACCCCGAGCTTCACTTCCGGGACAGGGGGCCGTAGCTACACCTTC.

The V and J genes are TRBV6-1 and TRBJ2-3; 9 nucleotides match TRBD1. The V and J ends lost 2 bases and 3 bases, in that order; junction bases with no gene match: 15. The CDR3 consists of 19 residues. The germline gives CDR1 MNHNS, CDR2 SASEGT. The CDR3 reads CASSESPGQGLLITDTQYF. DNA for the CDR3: TGTGCCAGCAGTGAATCCCCGGGACAGGGATTATTGATTACAGATACGCAGTATTTT.

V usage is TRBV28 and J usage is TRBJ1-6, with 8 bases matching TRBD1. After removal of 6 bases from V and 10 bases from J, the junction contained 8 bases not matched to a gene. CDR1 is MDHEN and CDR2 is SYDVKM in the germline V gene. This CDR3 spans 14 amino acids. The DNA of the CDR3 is TGTGCCAGCAGACATCAGGGGGCAGGGTCACCCCTCCACTTT. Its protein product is CASRHQGAGSPLHF. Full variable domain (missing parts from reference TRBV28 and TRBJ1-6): DVKVTQSSRYLVKRTGEKVFLECVQDMDHENMFWYRQDPGLGLRLIYFSYDVKMKEKGDIPEGYSVSREKKERFSLILESASTNQTSMYLCASRHQGAGSPLHFGNGTRLTVT.

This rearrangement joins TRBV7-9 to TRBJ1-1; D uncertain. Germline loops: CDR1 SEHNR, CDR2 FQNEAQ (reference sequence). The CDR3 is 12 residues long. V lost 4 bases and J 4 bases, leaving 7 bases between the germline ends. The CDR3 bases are TGTGCCAGCAGCTCGACGGGCACTGAAGCTTTCTTT. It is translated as CASSSTGTEAFF.

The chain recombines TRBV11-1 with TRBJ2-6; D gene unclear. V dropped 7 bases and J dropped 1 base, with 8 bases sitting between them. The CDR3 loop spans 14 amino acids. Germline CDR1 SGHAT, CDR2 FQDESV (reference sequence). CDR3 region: CASTQASGANVLTF. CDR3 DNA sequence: TGTGCCAGCACTCAGGCTTCTGGGGCCAACGTCCTGACTTTC.

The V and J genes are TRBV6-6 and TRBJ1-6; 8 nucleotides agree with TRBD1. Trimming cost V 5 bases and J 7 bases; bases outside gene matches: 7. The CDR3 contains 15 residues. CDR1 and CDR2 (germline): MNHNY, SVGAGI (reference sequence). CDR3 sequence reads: CASSSRQGRNSPLHF. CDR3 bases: TGTGCCAGCAGTAGTAGACAGGGGAGGAATTCACCCCTCCACTTT.

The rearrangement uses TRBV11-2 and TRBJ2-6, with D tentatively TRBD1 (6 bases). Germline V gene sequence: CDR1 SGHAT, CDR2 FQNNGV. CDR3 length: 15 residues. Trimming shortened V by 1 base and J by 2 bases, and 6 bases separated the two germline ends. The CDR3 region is CASSLAGAGANVLTF. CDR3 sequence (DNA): TGTGCCAGCAGCTTAGCAGGGGCTGGGGCCAACGTCCTGACTTTC.

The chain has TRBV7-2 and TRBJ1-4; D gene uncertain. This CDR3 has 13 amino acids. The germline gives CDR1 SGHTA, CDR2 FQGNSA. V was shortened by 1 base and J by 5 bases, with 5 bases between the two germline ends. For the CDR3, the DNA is TGTGCCAGCAGCTTAGGCAGGAATGAAAAACTGTTTTTT. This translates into CASSLGRNEKLFF.

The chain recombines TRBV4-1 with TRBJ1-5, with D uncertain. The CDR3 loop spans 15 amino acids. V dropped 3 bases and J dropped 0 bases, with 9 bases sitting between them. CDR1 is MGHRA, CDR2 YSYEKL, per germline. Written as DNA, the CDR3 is TGCGCCAGCAGCCATAATAGCAATAGCAATCAGCCCCAGCATTTT. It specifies CASSHNSNSNQPQHF.

CDR3 nucleotide sequence: TGTGCCAGCAGCTTGGCCAAGGAGGGGACTGAAGCTTTCTTT. Its translation: CASSLAKEGTEAFF. The rearrangement links TRBV5-8 to TRBJ1-1, with a tentative D call TRBD1 (5 bases). The CDR3 has 14 residues. Germline-derived CDR1 and CDR2 are SGHTS and YDEGEE. Trimming cost V 0 bases and J 5 bases, with 11 bases left between them.

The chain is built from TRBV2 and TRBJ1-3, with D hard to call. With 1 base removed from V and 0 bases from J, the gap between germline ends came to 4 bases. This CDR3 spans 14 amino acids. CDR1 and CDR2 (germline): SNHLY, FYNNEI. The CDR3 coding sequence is TGTGCCAGCAGTGAAGTAAACTCTGGAAACACCATATATTTT. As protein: CASSEVNSGNTIYF.

CDR3 residues: CASSLRTGVKTQYF. For the CDR3, the DNA is TGTGCCAGCAGCCTAAGGACAGGGGTTAAGACCCAGTACTTC. This chain uses TRBV5-4 with TRBJ2-5; 9 bases map to TRBD1. The CDR3 consists of 14 residues. The ends lost 4 bases at V and 6 bases at J; junction bases unmatched: 7. Germline values: CDR1 SGHNT, CDR2 YYREEE (reference sequence).

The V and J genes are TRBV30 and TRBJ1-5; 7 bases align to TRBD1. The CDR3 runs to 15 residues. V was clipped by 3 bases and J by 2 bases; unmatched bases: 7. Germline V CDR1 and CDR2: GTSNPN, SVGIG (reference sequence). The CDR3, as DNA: TGTGCCTGGAGCCTGACAGGGAGGCGCAATCAGCCCCAGCATTTT. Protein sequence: CAWSLTGRRNQPQHF.

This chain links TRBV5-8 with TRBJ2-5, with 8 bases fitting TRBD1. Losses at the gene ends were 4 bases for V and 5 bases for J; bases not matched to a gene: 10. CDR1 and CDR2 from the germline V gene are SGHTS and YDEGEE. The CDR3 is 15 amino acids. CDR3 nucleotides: TGTGCCAGCAGCCTGGACAGGGTGGGGGACGAGACCCAGTACTTC. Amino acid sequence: CASSLDRVGDETQYF.

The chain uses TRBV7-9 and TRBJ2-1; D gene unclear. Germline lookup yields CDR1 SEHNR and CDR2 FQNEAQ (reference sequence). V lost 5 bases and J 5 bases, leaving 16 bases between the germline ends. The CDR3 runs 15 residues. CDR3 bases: TGTGCCAGCAGCCCTAAGACTGGCCCCAACAATGAGCAGTTCTTC. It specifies CASSPKTGPNNEQFF.

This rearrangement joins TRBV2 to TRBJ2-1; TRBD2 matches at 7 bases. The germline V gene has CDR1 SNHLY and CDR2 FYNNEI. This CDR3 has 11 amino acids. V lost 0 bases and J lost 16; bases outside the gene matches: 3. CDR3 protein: CASSEAGGYFF. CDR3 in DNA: TGTGCCAGCAGTGAAGCGGGGGGGTATTTCTTC.

The CDR3 here is CAISTRTGANTEAFF. In nucleotides, the CDR3 is TGTGCCATCAGTACCCGGACAGGGGCGAACACTGAAGCTTTCTTT. The chain is built from TRBV10-3 and TRBJ1-1, with TRBD1 identical over 9 bases. Per the germline V gene, CDR1 is ENHRY and CDR2 is SYGVKD. The trim removed 5 bases at V and 1 base at J, leaving 5 bases unmatched. The CDR3 runs 15 residues.

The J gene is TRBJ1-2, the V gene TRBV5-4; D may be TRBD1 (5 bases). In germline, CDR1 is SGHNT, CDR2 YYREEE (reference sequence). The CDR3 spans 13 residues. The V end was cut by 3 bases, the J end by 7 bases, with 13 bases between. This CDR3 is CASSWGGAGGYTF. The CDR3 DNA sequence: TGTGCCAGCAGCTGGGGAGGGGCGGGTGGCTACACCTTC.

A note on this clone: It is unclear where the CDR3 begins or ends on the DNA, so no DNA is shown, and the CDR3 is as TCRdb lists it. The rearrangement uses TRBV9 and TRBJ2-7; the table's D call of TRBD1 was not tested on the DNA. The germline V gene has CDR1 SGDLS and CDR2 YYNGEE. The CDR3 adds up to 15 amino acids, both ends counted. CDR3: CASSVGDGATGLRYF.

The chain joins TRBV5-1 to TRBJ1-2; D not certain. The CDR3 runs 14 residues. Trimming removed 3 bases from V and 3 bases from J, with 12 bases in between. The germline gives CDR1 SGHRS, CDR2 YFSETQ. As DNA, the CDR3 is TGCGCCAGCAGCTCGCGGGGTTCCCACTATGGCTACACCTTC. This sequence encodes CASSSRGSHYGYTF.

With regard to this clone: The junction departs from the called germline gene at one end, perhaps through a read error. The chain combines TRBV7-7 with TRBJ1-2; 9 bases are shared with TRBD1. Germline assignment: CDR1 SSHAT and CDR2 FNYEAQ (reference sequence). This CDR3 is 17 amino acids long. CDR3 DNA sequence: TGTGCTAGCAGCCGAAGGACAGGGGCAGGATCTGACTATGGCTACACCTTC. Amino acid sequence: CASSRRTGAGSDYGYTF. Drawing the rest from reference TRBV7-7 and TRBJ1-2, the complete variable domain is GAGVSQSPRYKVTKRGQDVTLRCDPISSHATLYWYQQALGQGPEFLTYFNYEAQPDKSGLPSDRFSAERPEGSISTLTIQRTEQRDSAMYRCASSRRTGAGSDYGYTFGSGTRLTVV.

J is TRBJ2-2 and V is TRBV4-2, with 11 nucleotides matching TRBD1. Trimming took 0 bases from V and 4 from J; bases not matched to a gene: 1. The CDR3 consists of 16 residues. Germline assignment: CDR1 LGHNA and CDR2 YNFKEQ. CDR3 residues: CASSQEGQGVTGELFF. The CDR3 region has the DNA TGTGCCAGCAGCCAAGAGGGACAGGGGGTCACCGGGGAGCTGTTTTTT.

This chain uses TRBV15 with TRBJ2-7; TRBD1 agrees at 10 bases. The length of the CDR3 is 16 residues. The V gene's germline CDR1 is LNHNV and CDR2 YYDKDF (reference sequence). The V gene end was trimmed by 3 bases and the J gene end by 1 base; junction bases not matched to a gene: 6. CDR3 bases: TGTGCCACCAGCAGGGACGGACAGGGGGGGTCCTACGAGCAGTACTTC. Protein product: CATSRDGQGGSYEQYF.

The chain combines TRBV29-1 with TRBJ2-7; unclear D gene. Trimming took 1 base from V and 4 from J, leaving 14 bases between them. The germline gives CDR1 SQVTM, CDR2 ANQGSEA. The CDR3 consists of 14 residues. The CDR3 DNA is TGCAGCGTTGAAGGAGGCAACGGTGTGTACGAGCAGTACTTC. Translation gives CSVEGGNGVYEQYF.

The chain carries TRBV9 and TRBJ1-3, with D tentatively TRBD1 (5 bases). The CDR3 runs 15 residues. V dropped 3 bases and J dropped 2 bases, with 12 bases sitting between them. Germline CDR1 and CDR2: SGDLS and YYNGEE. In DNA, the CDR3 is TGTGCCAGCAGCGCACTAGCGGGACCTGGAAACACCATATATTTT. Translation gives CASSALAGPGNTIYF.

For the CDR3, the DNA is TGTGCCATCAGTATAGGACAGGGGGGTGGCTACACCTTC. Protein sequence: CAISIGQGGGYTF. The chain has TRBV10-3 and TRBJ1-2; TRBD1 matches 10 bases. This CDR3 is built from 13 residues. CDR1 ENHRY and CDR2 SYGVKD come from the germline V gene. With V trimmed by 5 bases and J by 7 bases, 4 bases remained unmatched.

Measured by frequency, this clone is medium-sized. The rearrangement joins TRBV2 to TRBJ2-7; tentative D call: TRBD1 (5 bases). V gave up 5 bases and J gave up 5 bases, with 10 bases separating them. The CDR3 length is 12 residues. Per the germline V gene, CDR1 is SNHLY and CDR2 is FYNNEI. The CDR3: CASSLQGNEQYF. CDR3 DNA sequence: TGTGCCAGCAGTCTGCAGGGTAACGAGCAGTACTTC.

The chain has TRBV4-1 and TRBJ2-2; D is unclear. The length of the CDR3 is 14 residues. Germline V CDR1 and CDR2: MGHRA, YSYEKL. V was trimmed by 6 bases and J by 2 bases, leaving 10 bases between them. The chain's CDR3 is CASRQAVNTGELFF. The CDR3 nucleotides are TGCGCCAGCAGGCAGGCAGTTAACACCGGGGAGCTGTTTTTT.